The present entry profiles one TCR beta chain with its context. The antigen is unknown. Peripheral blood came from all dose cohorts at three timepoints. TCRdb's copy holds only in-frame clones and misses some; the assay was immunoSEQ multiplex PCR. Here the sample spans 35,000 to 40,000 clones, about 80% being singletons. The data stem from a study of OX40 agonist ivuxolimab in advanced cancers. Overall study: Prior checkpoint blockade (anti-PD-1, anti-PD-L1 or anti-CTLA-4) was permitted; approximately 41% had it.

Broader study findings: At 0.1 to 3.0 mg/kg and by week 6, CD4+ and CD8+ T cells in the blood had expanded clonally.

This CDR3 has 13 residues. Germline V gives CDR1 MNHEY, CDR2 SVGAGI. Source: CD4+ or CD8+ T cells sorted from blood, taken in a trial of the OX40 agonist ivuxolimab. This TCR was recovered from an adult with an advanced solid tumor such as melanoma, head and neck, liver or kidney cancer. This chain uses TRBV6-5 with TRBJ2-5; TRBD2 is a possible D gene (5 bases). This CDR3 is CASTGFARETQYF. For the CDR3, the DNA is TGTGCTTCCACGGGATTCGCGCGTGAGACCCAGTACTTC.